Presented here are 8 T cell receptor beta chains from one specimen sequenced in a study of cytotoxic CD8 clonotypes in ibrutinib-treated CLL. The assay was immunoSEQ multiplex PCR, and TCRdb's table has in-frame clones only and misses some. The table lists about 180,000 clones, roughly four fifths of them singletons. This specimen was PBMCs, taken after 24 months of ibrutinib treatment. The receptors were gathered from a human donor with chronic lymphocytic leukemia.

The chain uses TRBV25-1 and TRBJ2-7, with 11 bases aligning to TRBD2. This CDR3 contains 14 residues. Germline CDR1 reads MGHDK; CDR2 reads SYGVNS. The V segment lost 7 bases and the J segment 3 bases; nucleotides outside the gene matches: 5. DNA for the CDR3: TGTGCCAGCAAGGTAGCGGGAGGGCACTACGAGCAGTACTTC. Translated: CASKVAGGHYEQYF.

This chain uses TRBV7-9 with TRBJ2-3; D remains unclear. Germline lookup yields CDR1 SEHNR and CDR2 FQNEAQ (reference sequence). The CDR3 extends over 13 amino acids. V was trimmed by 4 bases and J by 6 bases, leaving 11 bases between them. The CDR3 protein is CASSYGAGDTQYF. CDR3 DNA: TGTGCCAGCAGCTACGGAGCCGGGGATACGCAGTATTTT.

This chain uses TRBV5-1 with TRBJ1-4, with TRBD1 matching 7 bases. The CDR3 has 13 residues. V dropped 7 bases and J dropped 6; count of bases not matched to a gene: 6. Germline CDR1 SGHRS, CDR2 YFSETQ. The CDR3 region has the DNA TGCGCCAGCTCGAGGACAGGAGATGAAAAACTGTTTTTT. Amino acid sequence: CASSRTGDEKLFF.

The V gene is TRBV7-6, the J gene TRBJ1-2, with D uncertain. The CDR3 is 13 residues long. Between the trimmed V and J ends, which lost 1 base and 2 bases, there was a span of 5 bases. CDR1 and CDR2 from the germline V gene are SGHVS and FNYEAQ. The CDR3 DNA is TGTGCCAGCAGCTTAGGGCAGAACTATGGCTACACCTTC. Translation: CASSLGQNYGYTF.

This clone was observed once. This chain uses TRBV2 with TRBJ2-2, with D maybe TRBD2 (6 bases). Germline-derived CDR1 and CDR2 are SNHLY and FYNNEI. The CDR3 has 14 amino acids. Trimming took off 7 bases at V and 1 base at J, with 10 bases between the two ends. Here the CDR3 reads CASIGRENTGELFF. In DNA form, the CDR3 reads TGTGCCAGCATCGGGCGGGAGAACACCGGGGAGCTGTTTTTT.

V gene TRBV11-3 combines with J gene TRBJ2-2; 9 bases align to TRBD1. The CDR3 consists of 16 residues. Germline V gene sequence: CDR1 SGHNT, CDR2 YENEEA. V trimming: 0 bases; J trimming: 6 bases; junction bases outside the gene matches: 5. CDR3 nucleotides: TGTGCCAGCAGCTTAGATTGGGACAGGGAGGCCGGGGAGCTGTTTTTT. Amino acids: CASSLDWDREAGELFF. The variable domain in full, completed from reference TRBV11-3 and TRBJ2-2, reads EAGVVQSPRYKIIEKKQPVAFWCNPISGHNTLYWYLQNLGQGPELLIRYENEEAVDDSQLPKDRFSAERLKGVDSTLKIQPAELGDSAVYLCASSLDWDREAGELFFGEGSRLTVL.

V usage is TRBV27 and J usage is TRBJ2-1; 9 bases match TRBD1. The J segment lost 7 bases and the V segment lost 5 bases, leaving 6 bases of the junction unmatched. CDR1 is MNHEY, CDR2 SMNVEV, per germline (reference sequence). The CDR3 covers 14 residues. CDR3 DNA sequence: TGTGCCAGCAGTCTCGGACAGGGGCGGAATGAGCAGTTCTTC. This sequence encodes CASSLGQGRNEQFF.

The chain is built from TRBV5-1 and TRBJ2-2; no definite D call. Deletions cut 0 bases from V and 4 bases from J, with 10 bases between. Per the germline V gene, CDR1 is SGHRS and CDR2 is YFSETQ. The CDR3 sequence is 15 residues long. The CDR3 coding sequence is TGCGCCAGCAGCTTGGGGCCCTCACGCACCGGGGAGCTGTTTTTT. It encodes CASSLGPSRTGELFF.